This T cell receptor (beta chain) was sequenced in a study of shared clonotypes between healthy human individuals. The repertoire was sequenced with immunoSEQ multiplex PCR; TCRdb's copy has only in-frame clones and lacks some. The data hold around 2.1 million clones, with almost 96% observed a single time. The CDR3 runs to 14 residues. Trimming at V came to 6 bases and at J to 7 bases, leaving 9 bases not matched to a gene. Germline V gives CDR1 MNHNY, CDR2 SVGAGI (reference sequence). Only Caucasian adults living in Nashville, Tennessee served as donors. This chain joins TRBV6-6 and TRBJ2-1; TRBD1 matches at 7 bases. The TCR comes from a man younger than 35 in good health. The sample taken for sequencing was naive CD4+ T cells sorted from blood. Subset noted: CD45RA+ positively selected. The CDR3 here is CASSRDSLDNEQFF. The CDR3 DNA reads TGTGCCAGCAGCCGGGACAGCCTTGATAATGAGCAGTTCTTC.